This T cell receptor beta chain was recovered during a study of T cell repertoires in urothelial bladder cancer. Germline loops: CDR1 MNHEY, CDR2 SMNVEV (reference sequence). The CDR3 consists of 17 residues. V gave up 5 bases and J gave up 8 bases; unmatched junction bases: 20. Libraries were prepared by immunoSEQ multiplex PCR; TCRdb keeps only in-frame clonotypes and omits some of them. The data hold 13,000 or so clones, with roughly two thirds observed a single time. Sample: tumor-infiltrating cells from bladder cancer. The chain combines TRBV27 with TRBJ1-2; 7 positions agree with TRBD1. This TCR was recovered from a human donor with urothelial carcinoma. CDR3 sequence reads: CASSPNYPRQGLQGYTF. In nucleotides, the CDR3 is TGTGCCAGCAGTCCTAATTACCCCCGACAGGGCTTACAAGGCTACACCTTC.